These 5 T cell receptor beta chains came from one sample sequenced in a study of human T cells and chemical hapten exposure (TCRdb year 2021). Read against the paper, the sample's time point label means: pre-sensitization, week 0. According to the study, the label for this sample's treatment or condition signals: therapeutic diphenylcyclopropenone sensitization with weekly scalp DPC. Library preparation was by RACE. TCRdb records NextSeq 500 as the sequencer. The public reads were quality trimmed at Q25 with fastp and then assembled into clones with MiXCR by TCRdb, keeping productive beta chains. Each CDR3 protein gets just one entry, which takes the most common genes and DNA from the rows behind it. Recorded for this sample are around 300,000 distinct CDR3 sequences; 5% to 6.5% of them occurred a single time. Jointly, the top ten make up roughly 8.2% of the sample. Sequences were derived from whole blood, sampled in connection with sensitization to the hapten diphenylcyclopropenone (DPC). The receptors shown here come from a young woman with alopecia areata. Some clones in this sample may be carry-over from other donors' samples.

This clonotype was seen a handful of times. J is TRBJ1-1 and V is TRBV5-1; maybe TRBD1 (5 bases). In germline, CDR1 is SGHRS, CDR2 YFSETQ. Trimming shortened V by 4 bases and J by 3 bases, and 16 bases separated the two germline ends. This CDR3 has 15 residues. The CDR3 sequence is CASSPETVKDTEAFF. CDR3 DNA sequence: TGCGCCAGCAGCCCGGAGACAGTTAAGGACACTGAAGCTTTCTTT.

With regard to this clonotype: Compared with germline, one end of the junction differs, possibly owing to a read error. The rearrangement joins TRBV6-5 to TRBJ2-3; 12 bases are a match to TRBD2. CDR1 is MNHEY and CDR2 is SVGAGI in the germline V gene. The CDR3 extends over 15 amino acids. The CDR3 is CASSRLAGAKDTQFF. For the CDR3, the DNA is TGTGCCAGCAGCCGACTAGCGGGGGCCAAAGATACGCAGTTTTTT.

This clonotype was counted between two and nine times. The rearrangement uses TRBV6-5 and TRBJ2-5; D possibly uses TRBD1 or TRBD2 (6 bases each). The CDR3 totals 16 residues. Germline lookup yields CDR1 MNHEY and CDR2 SVGAGI. V gave up 6 bases and J gave up 5 bases, with 22 bases separating them. The CDR3 region is CASSRTPGATRETQYF. The CDR3 DNA is TGTGCCAGCAGCCGAACCCCGGGGGCCACCCGGGAGACCCAGTACTTC.

The chain has TRBV18 and TRBJ1-5; D is possibly TRBD1 (5 bases). Trimming shortened V by 5 bases and J by 2 bases, and 13 bases separated the two germline ends. The germline CDR1 and CDR2 sequences are KGHSH and LQKENI. This CDR3 contains 15 residues. The CDR3 here is CASSARQGGNQPQHF. CDR3 in DNA: TGTGCCAGCTCAGCCCGGCAGGGTGGCAATCAGCCCCAGCATTTT.

This clonotype was counted a few times. The chain joins TRBV6-2 or TRBV6-3 to TRBJ2-1; 7 nucleotides align to TRBD2. The germline gives CDR1 MNHEY, CDR2 SVGEGT. Unmatched junction bases numbered 10, after V lost 6 bases and J lost 5 bases. The CDR3 length is 15 residues. DNA of the CDR3: TGTGCCAGCAGACGATTCCGGGACTATCACAATGAGCAGTTCTTC. Amino acids: CASRRFRDYHNEQFF.